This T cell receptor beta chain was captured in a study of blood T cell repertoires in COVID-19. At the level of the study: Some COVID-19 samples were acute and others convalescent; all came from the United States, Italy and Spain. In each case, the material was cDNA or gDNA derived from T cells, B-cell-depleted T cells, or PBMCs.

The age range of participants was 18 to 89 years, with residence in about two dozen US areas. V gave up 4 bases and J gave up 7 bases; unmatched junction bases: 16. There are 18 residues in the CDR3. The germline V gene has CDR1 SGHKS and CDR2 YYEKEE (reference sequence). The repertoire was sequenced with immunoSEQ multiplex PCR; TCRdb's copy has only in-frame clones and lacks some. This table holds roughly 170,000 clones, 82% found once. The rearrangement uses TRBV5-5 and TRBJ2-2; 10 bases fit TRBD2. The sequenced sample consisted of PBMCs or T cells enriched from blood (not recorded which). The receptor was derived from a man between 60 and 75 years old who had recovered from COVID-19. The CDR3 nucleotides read TGTGCCAGCAGCCTAACCTCAGCGGGGGGGCTCGGTATCGGGGAGCTGTTTTTT. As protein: CASSLTSAGGLGIGELFF.